The 5 T cell receptor beta chains below all came from one sample that was sequenced in a study of cytomegalovirus exposure and HLA in healthy donors. Method: immunoSEQ multiplex PCR; TCRdb's copy keeps in-frame clones and lacks some. The repertoire holds tens of thousands of clones, with roughly 83% as singletons. The sample taken for sequencing was PBMCs. These TCRs come from a woman between 18 and 29 years old in good health and CMV-seropositive.

V is TRBV6-6 and J is TRBJ1-1; TRBD1 agrees at 8 bases. V trimming: 0 bases; J trimming: 4 bases; junction bases outside the gene matches: 7. The germline V gene has CDR1 MNHNY and CDR2 SVGAGI (reference sequence). The CDR3 contains 16 residues. The CDR3 DNA is TGTGCCAGCAGTTACTCCGGACAGGGTGGACCCACTGAAGCTTTCTTT. This sequence encodes CASSYSGQGGPTEAFF.

V is TRBV28 and J is TRBJ2-2; 10 nucleotides agree with TRBD2. CDR3 length: 15 amino acids. Germline CDR1 and CDR2: MDHEN and SYDVKM. With V trimmed by 6 bases and J by 3 bases, 4 bases remained unmatched. CDR3 sequence (DNA): TGTGCCAGCAGATTAGCGGGGGGTTACACCGGGGAGCTGTTTTTT. It codes for CASRLAGGYTGELFF.

J is TRBJ1-5 and V is TRBV5-1; no definite D call. With 4 bases removed from V and 5 bases from J, the gap between germline ends came to 10 bases. In germline, CDR1 is SGHRS, CDR2 YFSETQ. This CDR3 is built from 13 residues. CDR3 nucleotide sequence: TGCGCCAGCAGCGCAGTCCCCGATCAGCCCCAGCATTTT. This gives the protein CASSAVPDQPQHF.

The chain uses TRBV5-1 and TRBJ2-7, with D uncertain. CDR1 and CDR2 (germline): SGHRS, YFSETQ. This CDR3 contains 15 residues. Trimming removed 1 base from V and 1 base from J, with 12 bases in between. This CDR3 is CASSLTAKESYEQYF. CDR3 in DNA: TGCGCCAGCAGCTTGACAGCTAAAGAATCCTACGAGCAGTACTTC.

This clone was picked up a small number of times. The rearrangement uses TRBV28 and TRBJ1-4, with D perhaps matching TRBD1 (6 bases). V shed 6 bases and J shed 7 bases, with 12 bases lying between them. Germline V lookup: CDR1 MDHEN, CDR2 SYDVKM. The CDR3 runs to 13 residues. CDR3 residues: CASRTGLGEKLFF. DNA for the CDR3: TGTGCCAGCAGGACAGGCTTGGGTGAAAAACTGTTTTTT.